These 14 T cell receptor beta chains came from one sample sequenced in a study of T cells after yellow fever vaccination (dated by TCRdb to the late 2010s). Explained via the paper, the treatment or condition label denotes: live attenuated yellow fever vaccine strain. Libraries were constructed by 5' RACE. The data were produced on an Illumina HiSeq 2500. The public reads were reanalyzed by TCRdb: fastp trimming at Q25, MiXCR alignment, in-frame beta chains only. Rows matching on CDR3 protein sequence are summarized as one entry with the most common DNA and genes. Here the sample has around 500,000 distinct CDR3 sequences; about a fifth occur a single time. The top ten constitute roughly a sixth of the sample. Sequencing used PBMCs, obtained around 3 weeks after the first yellow fever vaccination. The receptor source for this set is a man between 18 and 35 years old who received the YFV17D yellow fever vaccine.

A few counts support this clonotype. This rearrangement joins TRBV7-3 to TRBJ1-2; no firm D call. There are 14 residues in the CDR3. CDR1 is SGHTA and CDR2 is FQGTGA in the germline V gene. Deletions cut 5 bases from V and 7 bases from J, with 17 bases between. The CDR3 coding sequence is TGTGCCAGCAGCCCCTCTCTGGGAGTAGTTGGCTACACCTTC. Translation: CASSPSLGVVGYTF.

The rearrangement links TRBV27 to TRBJ1-4; D uncertain. CDR1 and CDR2 (germline): MNHEY, SMNVEV (reference sequence). The ends were cut back, 8 bases at V and 8 bases at J, with 15 bases in the middle. The CDR3 runs 13 residues. The CDR3 coding sequence is TGTGCCAGCGCTATCCTTTTCGGGGAAAAACTGTTTTTT. Encoded protein: CASAILFGEKLFF.

This clonotype came up a few times. The gene calls are TRBV7-2 and TRBJ2-1, with 8 bases matching TRBD1. V lost 3 bases and J lost 5; bases outside the gene matches: 6. CDR3 length: 15 residues. CDR1 and CDR2 (germline): SGHTA, FQGNSA. The CDR3 spells CASSFQGAFNNEQFF. The CDR3 bases are TGTGCCAGCAGCTTTCAGGGGGCGTTTAACAATGAGCAGTTCTTC.

The chain is built from TRBV12-3 or TRBV12-4 and TRBJ1-1, with 9 nucleotides matching TRBD1. J was trimmed by 8 bases and V by 5 bases; bases with no gene match: 12. There are 15 residues in the CDR3. Written as DNA, the CDR3 is TGTGCCAGCAGTCCCGGGACAGGGCTTCTTATGGAAGCTTTCTTT. Its translation is CASSPGTGLLMEAFF.

The chain joins TRBV10-3 to TRBJ1-1; possible D gene TRBD1, 6 bases. Looked up from germline, CDR1 is ENHRY and CDR2 is SYGVKD. The CDR3 is 14 residues long. V lost 2 bases and J 7 bases, leaving 14 bases between the germline ends. The CDR3 loop is CAISEPGEGGEAFF. In DNA form, the CDR3 reads TGTGCCATCAGTGAGCCAGGGGAGGGTGGTGAAGCTTTCTTT.

The rearrangement uses TRBV10-3 and TRBJ2-1, with TRBD1 as a possible D gene (5 bases). V was trimmed by 6 bases and J by 4 bases, leaving 7 bases between them. The CDR3 runs to 12 residues. Germline V gene data show CDR1 as ENHRY and CDR2 as SYGVKD. The CDR3 here is CAISQGYNEQFF. The DNA for the CDR3 is TGTGCCATCAGCCAGGGTTACAATGAGCAGTTCTTC.

V usage is TRBV12-3 or TRBV12-4 and J usage is TRBJ2-2; 8 positions match TRBD2. The CDR3 spans 17 residues. Trimming removed 4 bases from V and 5 bases from J; junction bases left unmatched: 12. The CDR3 region is CASSSNTGTRNTGELFF. In DNA, the CDR3 is TGTGCCAGCAGTTCAAACACCGGGACTAGAAATACCGGGGAGCTGTTTTTT.

About this clonotype: An end of the junction does not agree with germline; a read error may underlie this. The genes are TRBV7-7 and TRBJ2-3; tentatively, D is TRBD2 (6 bases). The V gene's germline CDR1 is SSHAT and CDR2 FNYEAQ (reference sequence). The CDR3 totals 13 residues. CDR3 bases: TGTGCTAGCAGCTCGAGCGGGACAGATACGCAGTATTTT. Amino acid sequence: CASSSSGTDTQYF.

This clonotype has only one observation. The V gene is TRBV3-1, the J gene TRBJ2-2, with D possibly being TRBD1 (6 bases). V was pared by 5 bases and J by 4 bases, with 11 bases between. The CDR3 is 14 amino acids. CDR1 is LGHDT and CDR2 is YNNKEL in the germline V gene (reference sequence). The CDR3 sequence is CASSEQGSTGELFF. The DNA of the CDR3 is TGTGCCAGCAGCGAACAGGGCTCCACCGGGGAGCTGTTTTTT.

This chain's CDR3 is CSASRQSQQYV. CDR3 coding DNA: TGCAGTGCTAGTAGGCAGAGCCAGCAGTACGTC. The V gene is TRBV20-1, the J gene TRBJ2-7; unclear D gene. Germline V gene data show CDR1 as DFQATT and CDR2 as SNEGSKA (reference sequence). V was clipped by 3 bases and J by 8 bases, with 11 bases between them. The CDR3 covers 11 residues.

This chain joins TRBV9 and TRBJ1-3, with no clear D. Between the trimmed V and J ends, which lost 0 bases and 7 bases, there was a span of 14 bases. CDR1 is SGDLS, CDR2 YYNGEE, per germline. CDR3 length equals 15 residues. The CDR3 loop reads CASSVDSRLGNTIYF. In DNA form, the CDR3 reads TGTGCCAGCAGCGTAGACTCCCGTCTGGGGAACACCATATATTTT.

This chain joins TRBV19 and TRBJ2-3; 7 bases map to TRBD1. CDR1 and CDR2 (germline): LNHDA, SQIVND (reference sequence). The CDR3 extends over 16 amino acids. With V trimmed by 7 bases and J by 3 bases, 13 bases remained unmatched. The CDR3 DNA is TGTGCCAGTAACCTACAGGGGCGTTTTGTAACAGATACGCAGTATTTT. This sequence encodes CASNLQGRFVTDTQYF.

This clonotype was picked up a small number of times. The chain is built from TRBV9 and TRBJ2-2, with D perhaps TRBD2 (6 bases). Deletions cut 4 bases from V and 6 bases from J, with 16 bases between. There are 15 residues in the CDR3. The germline CDR1 and CDR2 sequences are SGDLS and YYNGEE. CDR3 coding DNA: TGTGCCAGCAGCTCCCGGGACTCACCACCCGGGGAGCTGTTTTTT. Protein: CASSSRDSPPGELFF.

J is TRBJ2-1 and V is TRBV5-1; 8 bases fit TRBD1. This CDR3 region has 13 residues. Trimming at V came to 6 bases and at J to 9 bases, leaving 8 bases not matched to a gene. The germline CDR1 and CDR2 sequences are SGHRS and YFSETQ. CDR3 bases: TGCGCCAGCAAATATCAGGGGGCGGGTGAGCAGTTCTTC. This gives the protein CASKYQGAGEQFF. Together with reference TRBV5-1 and TRBJ2-1, the CDR3 gives the full variable domain: KAGVTQTPRYLIKTRGQQVTLSCSPISGHRSVSWYQQTPGQGLQFLFEYFSETQRNKGNFPGRFSGRQFSNSRSEMNVSTLELGDSALYLCASKYQGAGEQFFGPGTRLTVL.